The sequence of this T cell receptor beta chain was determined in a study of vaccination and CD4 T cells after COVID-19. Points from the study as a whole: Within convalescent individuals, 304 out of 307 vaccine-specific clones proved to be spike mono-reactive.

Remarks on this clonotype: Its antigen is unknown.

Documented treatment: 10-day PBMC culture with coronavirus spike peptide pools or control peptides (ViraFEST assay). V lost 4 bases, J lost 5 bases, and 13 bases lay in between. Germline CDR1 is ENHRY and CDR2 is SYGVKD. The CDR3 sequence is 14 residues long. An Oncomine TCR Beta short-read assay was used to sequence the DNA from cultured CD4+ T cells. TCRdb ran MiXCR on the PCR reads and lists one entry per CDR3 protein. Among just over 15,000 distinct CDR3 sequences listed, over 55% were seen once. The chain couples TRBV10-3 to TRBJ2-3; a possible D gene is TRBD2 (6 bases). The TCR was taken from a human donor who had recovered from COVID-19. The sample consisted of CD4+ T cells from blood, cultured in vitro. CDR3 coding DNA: TGTGCCATCAGTGGAAGGGGAGGCGGAGATACGCAGTATTTT. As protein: CAISGRGGGDTQYF.